This T cell receptor (beta chain) derives from a study of blood T cell repertoires in COVID-19. The age range of participants was about 18 to 100 years, with residence in fewer than 25 US areas. Participant reports of clinical history set cohort assignment. The CDR3 totals 12 residues. The germline V gene has CDR1 SNHLY and CDR2 FYNNEI. The V end was cut by 6 bases, the J end by 7 bases, with 7 bases between. Original handling: Estimates of nucleated cell counts were drawn from the amplification of reference gene primers. The data were produced by immunoSEQ multiplex PCR, yet TCRdb's version contains in-frame clones alone and is incomplete. V, J and clone size were drawn from that table, and D and trimming were deduced from the DNA. The table records 200,000 to 250,000 clones, roughly nine tenths of them present only once.

This sequence originates from a woman aged 50 to 65 in a cohort exposed to, infected with or recovered from COVID-19 (not recorded which). The chain uses TRBV2 and TRBJ1-6, with D unclear. Sequenced input: PBMCs or T cells enriched from blood (not recorded which). The chain's CDR3 is CASREGNSPLHF. CDR3 DNA sequence: TGTGCCAGCAGGGAGGGAAATTCACCCCTCCACTTT.